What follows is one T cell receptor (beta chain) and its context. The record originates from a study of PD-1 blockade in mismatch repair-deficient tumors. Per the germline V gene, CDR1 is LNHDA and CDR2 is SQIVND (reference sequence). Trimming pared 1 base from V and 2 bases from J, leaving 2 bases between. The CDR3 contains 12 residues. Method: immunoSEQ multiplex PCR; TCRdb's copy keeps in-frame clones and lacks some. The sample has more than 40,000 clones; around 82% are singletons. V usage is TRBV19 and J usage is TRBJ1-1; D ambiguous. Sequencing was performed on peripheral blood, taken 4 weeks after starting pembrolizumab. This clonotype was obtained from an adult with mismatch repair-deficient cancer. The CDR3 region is CASSIGNTEAFF. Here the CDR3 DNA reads TGTGCCAGTAGTATAGGTAACACTGAAGCTTTCTTT.